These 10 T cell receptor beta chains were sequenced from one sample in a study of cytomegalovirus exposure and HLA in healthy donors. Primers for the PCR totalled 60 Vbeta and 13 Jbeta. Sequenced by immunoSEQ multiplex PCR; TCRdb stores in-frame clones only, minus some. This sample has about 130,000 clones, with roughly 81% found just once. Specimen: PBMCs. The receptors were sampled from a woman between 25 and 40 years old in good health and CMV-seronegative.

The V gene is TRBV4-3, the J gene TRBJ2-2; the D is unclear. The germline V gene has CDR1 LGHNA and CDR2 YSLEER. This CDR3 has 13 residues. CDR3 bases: TGCGCTTCCAGCGAGAGTATGCTAAGTCAGCTGTTTTTT. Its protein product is CASSESMLSQLFF.

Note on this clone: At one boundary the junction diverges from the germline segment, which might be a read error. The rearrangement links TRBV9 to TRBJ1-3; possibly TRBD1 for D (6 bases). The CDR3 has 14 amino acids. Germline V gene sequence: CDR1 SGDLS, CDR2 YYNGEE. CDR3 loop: CASSVEGGGSTIYF. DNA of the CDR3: TGTGCCAGCAGCGTAGAGGGGGGGGGAAGCACCATATATTTT. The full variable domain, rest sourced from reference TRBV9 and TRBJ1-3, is DSGVTQTPKHLITATGQRVTLRCSPRSGDLSVYWYQQSLDQGLQFLIQYYNGEERAKGNILERFSAQQFPDLHSELNLSSLELGDSALYFCASSVEGGGSTIYFGEGSWLTVV.

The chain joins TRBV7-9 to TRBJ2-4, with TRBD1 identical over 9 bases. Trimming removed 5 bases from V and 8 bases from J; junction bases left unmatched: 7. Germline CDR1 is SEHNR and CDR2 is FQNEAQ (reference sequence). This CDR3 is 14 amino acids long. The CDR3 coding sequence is TGTGCCAGCAGCCAGGGACAGGGAGGGGACATTCAGTACTTC. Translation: CASSQGQGGDIQYF.

The CDR3, as DNA: TGTGCCAGCAGCCAAGAACGTCTAGCGGGCAGAAATGAGCAGTTCTTC. Amino acids: CASSQERLAGRNEQFF. The rearrangement uses TRBV4-2 and TRBJ2-1, with 8 bases lining up with TRBD2. This CDR3 has 16 amino acids. Trimming at V came to 0 bases and at J to 7 bases, leaving 8 bases not matched to a gene. Germline loops: CDR1 LGHNA, CDR2 YNFKEQ.

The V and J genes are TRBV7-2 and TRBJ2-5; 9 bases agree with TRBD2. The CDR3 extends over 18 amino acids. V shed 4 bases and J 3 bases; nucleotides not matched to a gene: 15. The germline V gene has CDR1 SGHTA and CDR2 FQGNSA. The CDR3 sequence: CASSYLSSGVTREETQYF. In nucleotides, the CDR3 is TGTGCCAGCAGCTATTTATCTAGCGGGGTAACTCGCGAAGAGACCCAGTACTTC.

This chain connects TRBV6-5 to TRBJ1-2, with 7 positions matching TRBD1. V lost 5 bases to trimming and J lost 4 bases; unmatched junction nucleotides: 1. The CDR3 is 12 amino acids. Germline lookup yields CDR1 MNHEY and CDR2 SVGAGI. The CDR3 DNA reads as TGTGCCAGCAGTCGACAGGGCTATGGCTACACCTTC. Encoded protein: CASSRQGYGYTF.

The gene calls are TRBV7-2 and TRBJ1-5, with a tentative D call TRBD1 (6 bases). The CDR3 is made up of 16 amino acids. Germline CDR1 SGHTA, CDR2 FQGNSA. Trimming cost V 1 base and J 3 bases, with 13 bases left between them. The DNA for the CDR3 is TGTGCCAGCAGCTTAGTTAGGGACACTTTCAATCAGCCCCAGCATTTT. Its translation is CASSLVRDTFNQPQHF.

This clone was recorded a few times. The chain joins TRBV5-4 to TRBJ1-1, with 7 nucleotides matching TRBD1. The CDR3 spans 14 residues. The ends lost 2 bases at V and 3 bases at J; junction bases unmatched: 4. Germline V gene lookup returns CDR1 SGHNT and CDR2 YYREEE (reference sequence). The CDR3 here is CASSLTDRDTEAFF. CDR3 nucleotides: TGTGCCAGCAGCTTAACCGACAGGGACACTGAAGCTTTCTTT.

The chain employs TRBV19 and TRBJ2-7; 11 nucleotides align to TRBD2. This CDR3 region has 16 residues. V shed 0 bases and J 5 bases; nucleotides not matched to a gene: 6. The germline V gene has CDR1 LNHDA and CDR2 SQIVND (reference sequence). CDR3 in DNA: TGTGCCAGTAGTATAGATCTACTAGCGGGAGTCAACGAGCAGTACTTC. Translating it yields CASSIDLLAGVNEQYF.

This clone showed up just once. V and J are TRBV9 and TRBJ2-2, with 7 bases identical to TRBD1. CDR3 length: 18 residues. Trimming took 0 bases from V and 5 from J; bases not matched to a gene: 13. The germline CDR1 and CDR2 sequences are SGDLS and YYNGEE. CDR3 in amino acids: CASSVGPQGLARTGELFF. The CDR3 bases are TGTGCCAGCAGCGTAGGGCCACAGGGGTTAGCGAGAACCGGGGAGCTGTTTTTT.